This T cell receptor beta chain was retrieved from a study of shared clonotypes between healthy human individuals. This CDR3 has 16 residues. Trimming removed 2 bases at V and 0 bases at J, with 12 bases between. Germline V lookup: CDR1 SGHRS, CDR2 YFSETQ. About this clone itself: What it binds is unknown.

The authors split each subset's genomic DNA evenly across several immunoSEQ plates. The table came from immunoSEQ multiplex PCR; TCRdb's copy has only in-frame clones and leaves some out. The sample records over a million clones, approximately 98.5% being singletons. Study outcomes and limitations: The four-donor shared clonotypes exceeded non-shared clonotypes in generation probability, with non-shared ones scoring lower. Generally, estimated richness proved larger in naive subsets than it did in memory subsets.

The rearrangement joins TRBV5-1 to TRBJ1-3; D gene ambiguous. The receptor was isolated from a man under 40 in good health. Sequencing used naive CD4+ T cells sorted from blood. The sample's subset: CD45RA+ positively selected. The CDR3 reads CASSLGSPSSGNTIYF. The CDR3 DNA reads as TGCGCCAGCAGCTTAGGCAGCCCCTCCTCTGGAAACACCATATATTTT.